This T cell receptor (beta chain) was sequenced during a study of CD8 T cells in ankylosing spondylitis. Study findings and constraints: Apparently characteristic of ankylosing spondylitis blood was a TCR beta motif (about eight highly homologous variants). It was reported that disease-linked clones were significantly enriched in matched ankylosing spondylitis synovial fluid. Clones linked to the disease showed a CD8+ phenotype. They occurred at relatively low frequencies in peripheral blood.

Molecular-barcoded quantitative 5'-RACE produced these TCR beta libraries. MiXCR, applied by TCRdb to the 5' RACE reads, yields one record per CDR3 protein. The profile covers about 230,000 distinct CDR3 sequences, with 7% to 10% appearing a single time and around 5.1% taken by the ten largest. The CDR3 length is 13 residues. The V and J ends lost 6 bases and 7 bases respectively, with 12 bases between them. The table lists this clonotype with many counts. Its antigen is not known. The sequence was obtained from a female donor with ankylosing spondylitis or in good health (not recorded which). This rearrangement joins TRBV12-3 or TRBV12-4 to TRBJ2-2; a weak D match, TRBD2 (5 bases). The sample was blood, either unsorted or a sorted T cell fraction (not recorded which). DNA for the CDR3: TGTGCCAGCAGGCTAGCTGCCGGCGGGGAGCTGTTTTTT. The encoded protein is CASRLAAGGELFF.